The present T cell receptor beta chain was sequenced within a study of Ad26.COV2.S vaccination and SARS-CoV-2 variants. Study-level background: Intramuscularly, Ad26.COV2.S was given either once or twice, 56 days apart.

Sequencing was performed with immunoSEQ multiplex PCR; in TCRdb, only in-frame clones are kept and a portion is missing. This repertoire shows roughly 380,000 clones, 70% to 90% found once; its top ten account for about 3.3%. Documented treatment: roughly 19 received Ad26.COV2.S at low or high dose, single or two shots; about 5 received placebo; per-sample allocation not given. The samples date from day 63 after the first vaccine or placebo injection. What was given as vaccine was an Ad26 vector encoding Wuhan-strain SARS-CoV-2 spike. The CDR3 sequence is 12 residues long. The V gene lost 10 bases and the J gene lost 5 bases, with 12 bases spanning the gap. In germline, CDR1 is MNHEY, CDR2 SVGAGI. General study findings and limits: Quantification of TCR breadth and depth may have yielded underestimates of total T cell responses. Vaccine and placebo groups showed comparable non-spike TCR breadth.

Notes on this clone: Its target is unknown.

The source is a person between 18 and 60 years old who received the Ad26.COV2.S COVID-19 vaccine or a placebo. The source material was peripheral blood, sampled in a trial of Ad26.COV2.S vaccine versus placebo. The J gene is TRBJ1-5, the V gene TRBV6-5, with D perhaps matching TRBD1 (6 bases). The CDR3 here is CATGDGHQPQHF. CDR3 bases: TGTGCCACAGGGGACGGGCATCAGCCCCAGCATTTT.